Described below is a single T cell receptor (beta chain) sequence and its context. Its antigen remains unknown. Germline and junction disagree at one end, which may indicate a read error. There are 12 residues in the CDR3. The germline V gene encodes CDR1 DFQATT and CDR2 SNEGSKA (reference sequence). The entry originates in a study of CD8+CD57+ T cells in acquired aplastic anemia. Study in general: Sorted CD4+ and CD8+ cells yielded roughly 3.4 ug of DNA on average.

CDR3 and TCR beta VDJ profiling relied on a genomic DNA template. MiXCR, run by TCRdb on the reads, gives a single entry per CDR3 protein. Here the sample spans about 98,000 distinct CDR3 sequences, 55% to 75% being singletons. Study-level points and caveats: Around 27 was the count of CD8+ CDR3 sequences that patients shared with controls.

Patients chosen for sequencing had CD8+CD57+ cells that had expanded, as shown by flow cytometry. Patients, without exception, had severe acquired aplastic anemia. Blood samples were obtained from patients who had received no prior therapy. The rearrangement joins TRBV20-1 to TRBJ1-1; D is perhaps TRBD1 (5 bases). Sequenced material: sorted CD4+, CD8+, or CD8+CD57+ T cells (not recorded which) from PBMCs. The sequence came from a human donor with aplastic anemia. The CDR3 nucleotides are TGCAGTGCTACGGGACCCGAGGGACGAGGAATCTTT. Amino acids: CSATGPEGRGIF.